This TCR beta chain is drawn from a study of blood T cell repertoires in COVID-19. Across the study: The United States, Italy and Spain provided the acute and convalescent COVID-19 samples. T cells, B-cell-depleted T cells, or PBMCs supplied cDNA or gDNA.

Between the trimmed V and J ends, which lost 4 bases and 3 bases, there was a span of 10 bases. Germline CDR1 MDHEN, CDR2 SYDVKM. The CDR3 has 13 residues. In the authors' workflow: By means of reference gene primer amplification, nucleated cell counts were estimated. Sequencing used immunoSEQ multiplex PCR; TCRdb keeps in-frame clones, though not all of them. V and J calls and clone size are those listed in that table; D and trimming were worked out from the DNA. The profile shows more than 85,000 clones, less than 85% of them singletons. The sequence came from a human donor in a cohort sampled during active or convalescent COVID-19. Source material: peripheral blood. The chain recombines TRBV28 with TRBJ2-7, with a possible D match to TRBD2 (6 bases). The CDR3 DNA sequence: TGTGCCAGCAGTTGGCTAGCGAACTACGAGCAGTACTTC. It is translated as CASSWLANYEQYF. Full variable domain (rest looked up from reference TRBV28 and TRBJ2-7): DVKVTQSSRYLVKRTGEKVFLECVQDMDHENMFWYRQDPGLGLRLIYFSYDVKMKEKGDIPEGYSVSREKKERFSLILESASTNQTSMYLCASSWLANYEQYFGPGTRLTVT.